A single sample gave rise to the 19 T cell receptor beta chains below, sequenced in a study of cytomegalovirus exposure and HLA in healthy donors. TCRdb keeps only in-frame clones here, not all; method: immunoSEQ multiplex PCR. The repertoire holds under 200,000 clones, roughly 86% seen once, with around a tenth in the top ten. Material for sequencing was PBMCs. The receptors shown here come from a young woman in good health and CMV-seropositive.

The chain uses TRBV2 and TRBJ2-1; no clear D gene. The V gene's germline CDR1 is SNHLY and CDR2 FYNNEI. The CDR3 contains 13 residues. The V end was cut by 5 bases, the J end by 3 bases, with 8 bases between. CDR3 loop: CASSFEIYNEQFF. The CDR3 DNA is TGTGCCAGCAGTTTTGAGATCTACAATGAGCAGTTCTTC.

The J gene is TRBJ2-3, the V gene TRBV7-2; D might be TRBD2 (5 bases). CDR1 SGHTA and CDR2 FQGNSA come from the germline V gene. The V gene lost 3 bases and the J gene lost 5 bases, with 12 bases spanning the gap. This CDR3 has 14 residues. DNA of the CDR3: TGTGCCAGCAGCTTTGAGGGAGCCATAGATACGCAGTATTTT. It translates to CASSFEGAIDTQYF.

The genes are TRBV23-1 and TRBJ2-2; 8 nucleotides agree with TRBD1. TRBV23-1 is an open reading frame, and its role is uncertain. The length of the CDR3 is 20 residues. V dropped 6 bases and J dropped 4; count of bases not matched to a gene: 22. This CDR3 reads CASRGALDRVEVKGTGELFF. The CDR3 DNA sequence: TGCGCCAGCAGAGGGGCCTTGGACAGGGTTGAAGTTAAGGGCACCGGGGAGCTGTTTTTT.

The chain uses TRBV9 and TRBJ2-1; tentatively, D is TRBD2 (5 bases). The CDR3 extends over 14 amino acids. Germline values: CDR1 SGDLS, CDR2 YYNGEE. V was pared by 0 bases and J by 6 bases, with 10 bases between. The CDR3 DNA follows: TGTGCCAGCAGCGTAGAGGGAGCTCCCAATGAGCAGTTCTTC. Amino acid sequence: CASSVEGAPNEQFF.

J is TRBJ2-1 and V is TRBV5-1; 11 nucleotides match TRBD2. J gave up 4 bases and V 5 bases, and 5 bases lay outside the gene matches. This CDR3 has 15 residues. CDR1 and CDR2 from the germline V gene are SGHRS and YFSETQ. CDR3 protein: CASRLAGADYNEQFF. CDR3 in DNA: TGCGCCAGCAGACTAGCGGGAGCTGATTACAATGAGCAGTTCTTC.

The chain has TRBV9 and TRBJ1-5; 9 nucleotides match TRBD1. V shed 5 bases and J 3 bases; nucleotides not matched to a gene: 3. CDR1 SGDLS and CDR2 YYNGEE come from the germline V gene. CDR3 length equals 14 residues. The CDR3 loop reads CASSRTGDNQPQHF. The DNA of the CDR3 is TGTGCCAGCAGTCGGACAGGGGACAATCAGCCCCAGCATTTT.

This clone has only a few counts. CDR3 bases: TGTGCCAGCAGCCGACAGGGACCTGGCTACACCTTC. Translated: CASSRQGPGYTF. V is TRBV13 and J is TRBJ1-2; the match to TRBD1 covers 7 bases. The junction had 4 bases not matched to a gene; V was cut back by 5 bases and J by 7 bases. Germline V CDR1 and CDR2: PRHDT, FYEKMQ (reference sequence). The CDR3 has 12 amino acids.

The chain couples TRBV7-9 to TRBJ2-7; possible D gene TRBD2, 5 bases. Germline V gene data show CDR1 as SEHNR and CDR2 as FQNEAQ (reference sequence). The CDR3 extends over 16 amino acids. The germline V and J ends were trimmed by 3 bases and 0 bases, with 15 bases remaining between them. The CDR3 sequence: CASSFRTQSSSYEQYF. In DNA form, the CDR3 reads TGTGCCAGCAGCTTCCGGACTCAGTCTAGCTCCTACGAGCAGTACTTC.

Details on this clone: Other nucleotide sequences from this sample produce the same CDR3. This sequence joins TRBV5-6 and TRBJ2-3; D is possibly TRBD2 (6 bases). V was pared by 2 bases and J by 1 base, with 8 bases between. Germline assignment: CDR1 SGHDT and CDR2 YYEEEE. The CDR3 is made up of 14 amino acids. CDR3 in amino acids: CASSLSGGTDTQYF. Here the CDR3 DNA reads TGTGCCAGCAGCTTATCGGGGGGCACAGATACGCAGTATTTT. The variable domain in full, completed from reference TRBV5-6 and TRBJ2-3, reads DAGVTQSPTHLIKTRGQQVTLRCSPKSGHDTVSWYQQALGQGPQFIFQYYEEEERQRGNFPDRFSGHQFPNYSSELNVNALLLGDSALYLCASSLSGGTDTQYFGPGTRLTVL.

This sequence joins TRBV2 and TRBJ2-7, with a weak D call TRBD1 (5 bases). CDR1 SNHLY and CDR2 FYNNEI come from the germline V gene. The CDR3 contains 14 residues. Trimming pared 6 bases from V and 0 bases from J, leaving 12 bases between. The CDR3 DNA reads as TGTGCCAGCAGGAAAGACAGACTCTCCTACGAGCAGTACTTC. Its translation: CASRKDRLSYEQYF.

Written as DNA, the CDR3 is TGCGCCAGCAGCCAAGATCCAGCCTCGCGGGGCACAGATACGCAGTATTTT. Residues: CASSQDPASRGTDTQYF. The chain recombines TRBV4-1 with TRBJ2-3, with D possibly TRBD2 on 5 matching bases. V dropped 0 bases and J dropped 1 base, with 14 bases sitting between them. This CDR3 comprises 17 residues. Germline V CDR1 and CDR2: MGHRA, YSYEKL.

This clone came up a few times. CDR3 protein: CASSKGDRAQPQHF. For the CDR3, the DNA is TGTGCCAGCAGCAAGGGGGACAGGGCTCAGCCCCAGCATTTT. V gene TRBV7-9 combines with J gene TRBJ1-5, with TRBD1 matching 9 bases. Trimming took 5 bases from V and 6 from J; bases not matched to a gene: 5. The CDR3 extends over 14 amino acids. CDR1 is SEHNR and CDR2 is FQNEAQ in the germline V gene (reference sequence).

The chain uses TRBV6-6 and TRBJ2-7; 9 bases are a match to TRBD1. The CDR3 runs 14 residues. Germline CDR1 is MNHNY and CDR2 is SVGAGI (reference sequence). The ends lost 2 bases at V and 3 bases at J; junction bases unmatched: 2. CDR3 residues: CASSYETGGYEQYF. CDR3 in DNA: TGTGCCAGCAGTTACGAGACAGGGGGCTACGAGCAGTACTTC.

The rearrangement links TRBV10-3 to TRBJ2-2; 8 bases match TRBD2. Unmatched junction bases numbered 2, after V lost 0 bases and J lost 2 bases. The CDR3 has 16 amino acids. Germline CDR1 reads ENHRY; CDR2 reads SYGVKD. CDR3 DNA sequence: TGTGCCATCAGTGAGTCTAGCGGGACCAACACCGGGGAGCTGTTTTTT. Translating gives CAISESSGTNTGELFF.

In DNA form, the CDR3 reads TGTGCCAGCAGATCGACAGGGCGCTCTTCCTACGAGCAGTACTTC. Its translation: CASRSTGRSSYEQYF. V gene TRBV5-6 combines with J gene TRBJ2-7, with 7 bases fitting TRBD1. CDR1 is SGHDT and CDR2 is YYEEEE in the germline V gene. V was clipped by 5 bases and J by 1 base; unmatched bases: 9. This CDR3 is 15 amino acids long. The full variable domain, completed using reference TRBV5-6 and TRBJ2-7, is DAGVTQSPTHLIKTRGQQVTLRCSPKSGHDTVSWYQQALGQGPQFIFQYYEEEERQRGNFPDRFSGHQFPNYSSELNVNALLLGDSALYLCASRSTGRSSYEQYFGPGTRLTVT.

The rearrangement links TRBV10-3 to TRBJ2-3; D is possibly TRBD2 (6 bases). V gave up 2 bases and J gave up 3 bases, with 6 bases separating them. Per the germline V gene, CDR1 is ENHRY and CDR2 is SYGVKD. The CDR3 is 13 residues long. CDR3 DNA: TGTGCCATCAGTGAGGGGACTACAGATACGCAGTATTTT. It codes for CAISEGTTDTQYF.

The V and J genes are TRBV27 and TRBJ2-7, with 7 positions matching TRBD1. V shed 8 bases, J shed 4 bases, and the junction held 8 bases outside the gene matches. The CDR3 sequence is 13 residues long. The germline V gene has CDR1 MNHEY and CDR2 SMNVEV (reference sequence). The CDR3 loop is CASGRTGLYEQYF. As DNA, the CDR3 is TGTGCCAGCGGTCGGACAGGTTTATACGAGCAGTACTTC.

The V call is TRBV29-1, the J call TRBJ1-2; possibly TRBD1 for D (5 bases). Trimming left V 4 bases short and J 0 bases short, with 15 bases between. The CDR3 runs 15 residues. Germline CDR1 SQVTM, CDR2 ANQGSEA. CDR3: CSVGPSREANYGYTF. The DNA of the CDR3 is TGCAGCGTTGGACCCTCCAGGGAAGCTAACTATGGCTACACCTTC. Using reference TRBV29-1 and TRBJ1-2 for the parts outside the CDR3, the full variable domain is SAVISQKPSRDICQRGTSLTIQCQVDSQVTMMFWYRQQPGQSLTLIATANQGSEATYESGFVIDKFPISRPNLTFSTLTVSNMSPEDSSIYLCSVGPSREANYGYTFGSGTRLTVV.

The chain has TRBV13 and TRBJ2-1; 7 nucleotides agree with TRBD2. V shed 4 bases and J 7 bases; nucleotides not matched to a gene: 10. This CDR3 spans 15 amino acids. Per the germline V gene, CDR1 is PRHDT and CDR2 is FYEKMQ (reference sequence). The CDR3 DNA reads as TGTGCCAGCAGCTCGCGGACTAGAGTCTTGAATGAGCAGTTCTTC. Its translation is CASSSRTRVLNEQFF.